The clone carrying this T cell receptor beta chain has more than one count but fewer than ten. The antigen remains unidentified. The sample comes from a study of blood T cells in healthy people across ages. The second PCR ran roughly 7 to 12 cycles with a sample-barcoded 5' primer and J-beta primers. TCRdb analysed the 5' RACE reads with MiXCR anew, one entry per CDR3 protein. This sample yields about 1.1 million distinct CDR3 sequences, of which less than 45% are seen a single time; over 10% belongs to the top ten. Points from the study as a whole: Age advanced and TCR beta diversity per million T cells fell, roughly linearly.

Per sample, extraction of total RNA gave at least 5.5 micrograms in every case. Germline V lookup: CDR1 DFQATT, CDR2 SNEGSKA (reference sequence). The CDR3 extends over 14 amino acids. Trimming pared 0 bases from V and 4 bases from J, leaving 12 bases between. The TCR was taken from a man between 18 and 35 years old in good health. Sequencing was done on a sample of blood. This sequence joins TRBV20-1 and TRBJ1-2; D may be TRBD1 (6 bases). CDR3 protein: CSARDSEGGYGYTF. The DNA of the CDR3 is TGCAGTGCTAGAGATTCTGAGGGGGGCTATGGCTACACCTTC.